These 29 T cell receptor beta chains were sequenced from one sample in a study of CXCR3-negative and CXCR3-positive naive CD8 T cells. 5' RACE that incorporated UMI labels was used to prepare the TRB cDNA libraries. TCRdb reprocessed the 5' RACE reads and keeps a single row for each CDR3 protein, giving no DNA. The sample table sets out 20,000 to 30,000 distinct CDR3 sequences. The sample consisted of naive CXCR3- CD8+ T cells from blood. The subset here: CD45RO-CCR7+CD27+CD95- naive CD8+ T cells lacking CXCR3 (TNR3-). These receptors were taken from a human donor in good health. Some clones in this sample may be carry-over from other donors' samples.

This chain connects TRBV7-2 to TRBJ2-4; TCRdb picks TRBD2, but there is no DNA to check that call. This CDR3 spans 15 amino acids. Germline V lookup: CDR1 SGHTA, CDR2 FQGNSA. The CDR3: CASSLDGGGENIQYF.

V gene TRBV13 combines with J gene TRBJ1-6. CDR1 is PRHDT, CDR2 FYEKMQ, per germline (reference sequence). The CDR3 extends over 16 amino acids. This CDR3 reads CASSPGEGSPNSPLHF. The full variable domain, with the rest looked up from reference TRBV13 and TRBJ1-6, is AAGVIQSPRHLIKEKRETATLKCYPIPRHDTVYWYQQGPGQDPQFLISFYEKMQSDKGSIPDRFSAQQFSDYHSELNMSSLELGDSALYFCASSPGEGSPNSPLHFGNGTRLTVT.

The chain has TRBV7-7 and TRBJ2-5; the D call from TCRdb, TRBD2, cannot be confirmed without DNA. The CDR3 length is 14 residues. Germline V CDR1 and CDR2: SSHAT, FNYEAQ (reference sequence). Here the CDR3 reads CASSYEAGGETQYF.

The chain couples TRBV7-3 to TRBJ2-1; TCRdb reports TRBD1, a call that lacks DNA to check it against. CDR3 size: 14 residues. Germline CDR1 SGHTA, CDR2 FQGTGA. CDR3 residues: CASSLGQGKYEQFF. Looking up the rest from reference TRBV7-3 and TRBJ2-1 gives the full variable domain: GAGVSQTPSNKVTEKGKYVELRCDPISGHTALYWYRQSLGQGPEFLIYFQGTGAADDSGLPNDRFFAVRPEGSVSTLKIQRTERGDSAVYLCASSLGQGKYEQFFGPGTRLTVL.

The chain recombines TRBV3-1 with TRBJ1-1; TCRdb selects TRBD1, and the lack of DNA leaves this call unchecked. The V gene's germline CDR1 is LGHDT and CDR2 YNNKEL (reference sequence). The CDR3 sequence is 15 residues long. CDR3 sequence: CASSQDRQLNTEAFF.

This sequence joins TRBV12-3 or TRBV12-4 and TRBJ2-5; TCRdb returns TRBD1, unconfirmable since there is no DNA. The CDR3 runs 15 residues. The CDR3 region is CASSFFTAGEETQYF.

The chain recombines TRBV7-9 with TRBJ2-7; as DNA is missing, the TRBD2 call by TCRdb cannot be tested. This CDR3 contains 15 residues. The germline CDR1 and CDR2 sequences are SEHNR and FQNEAQ (reference sequence). The CDR3 sequence: CASSSVTSGSYEQYF.

This sequence joins TRBV28 and TRBJ2-1; without DNA, the TCRdb call of TRBD1 cannot be checked. The CDR3 runs to 15 residues. The germline CDR1 and CDR2 sequences are MDHEN and SYDVKM. The CDR3 loop is CASTFKGTGGYEQFF.

This chain links TRBV20-1 with TRBJ2-7; there is no DNA to check the TCRdb D call of TRBD2. The CDR3 has 13 residues. Per the germline V gene, CDR1 is DFQATT and CDR2 is SNEGSKA (reference sequence). The CDR3 spells CSAAGTRFYEQYF.

V gene TRBV28 combines with J gene TRBJ2-1. The CDR3 sequence is 15 residues long. Germline V gene sequence: CDR1 MDHEN, CDR2 SYDVKM. CDR3 region: CASSFSGGSPNEQFF.

The J gene is TRBJ2-5, the V gene TRBV6-2 or TRBV6-3; TCRdb's D gene call, TRBD1, goes unchecked for lack of DNA. This CDR3 is built from 16 residues. Germline V gives CDR1 MNHEY, CDR2 SVGEGT. The CDR3 reads CASASIGAGEQETQYF.

The V gene is TRBV7-9, the J gene TRBJ2-5; TCRdb proposes TRBD2, but this gene call is untestable without DNA. Germline CDR1 and CDR2: SEHNR and FQNEAQ (reference sequence). The CDR3 has 18 residues. This CDR3 is CASSLPSGDGLFQETQYF.

This chain links TRBV7-2 with TRBJ2-3; TCRdb's assignment of TRBD2 cannot be checked, as there is no DNA. CDR1 and CDR2 (germline): SGHTA, FQGNSA. This CDR3 comprises 15 residues. The CDR3 here is CASSSTGGLVDTQYF. The entire variable domain, with the rest obtained from reference TRBV7-2 and TRBJ2-3, is as follows: GAGVSQSPSNKVTEKGKDVELRCDPISGHTALYWYRQSLGQGLEFLIYFQGNSAPDKSGLPSDRFSAERTGGSVSTLTIQRTQQEDSAVYLCASSSTGGLVDTQYFGPGTRLTVL.

The chain links TRBV7-2 to TRBJ2-1; TCRdb's D call of TRBD2 is untestable without DNA. Germline V gene sequence: CDR1 SGHTA, CDR2 FQGNSA. The CDR3 totals 13 residues. CDR3 region: CASSQGLAFEQFF.

The CDR3 is CASGATENVYEQYF. The chain joins TRBV12-3 or TRBV12-4 to TRBJ2-7; no DNA is available, so the TRBD1 call from TCRdb remains unchecked. The CDR3 length is 14 residues.

The V and J genes are TRBV7-7 and TRBJ1-1; absent DNA, TCRdb's TRBD1 call cannot be checked. Germline-derived CDR1 and CDR2 are SSHAT and FNYEAQ (reference sequence). CDR3 length: 13 residues. CDR3 residues: CASGEGLNTEAFF.

The V gene is TRBV7-3, the J gene TRBJ2-1; the D gene TCRdb calls, TRBD2, cannot be checked with no DNA. CDR1 and CDR2 (germline): SGHTA, FQGTGA. The CDR3 length is 15 residues. CDR3: CASSPLAGGQNEQFF.

The CDR3 here is CASSNRDRGAKNIQYF. The V gene is TRBV19, the J gene TRBJ2-4; the TRBD1 assignment by TCRdb is unverifiable without DNA. The CDR3 consists of 16 residues. Per germline, CDR1 LNHDA and CDR2 SQIVND (reference sequence). The variable domain in full, completed from reference TRBV19 and TRBJ2-4, reads DGGITQSPKYLFRKEGQNVTLSCEQNLNHDAMYWYRQDPGQGLRLIYYSQIVNDFQKGDIAEGYSVSREKKESFPLTVTSAQKNPTAFYLCASSNRDRGAKNIQYFGAGTRLSVL.

J is TRBJ2-1 and V is TRBV20-1. Germline CDR1 is DFQATT and CDR2 is SNEGSKA (reference sequence). The CDR3 has 14 amino acids. CDR3 loop: CSASGLLSYNEQFF.

CDR3 in amino acids: CASSQELAGGIDTQYF. This chain joins TRBV4-3 and TRBJ2-3; with no DNA, the TCRdb D assignment of TRBD2 cannot be verified. Germline V lookup: CDR1 LGHNA, CDR2 YSLEER. The CDR3 has 16 amino acids.

According to its frequency, this clonotype is medium-sized. J is TRBJ2-7 and V is TRBV4-2; without DNA, the TCRdb call of TRBD1 cannot be checked. Germline V gene sequence: CDR1 LGHNA, CDR2 YNFKEQ. This CDR3 region has 18 residues. The CDR3 reads CASSQEGESGGPSYEQYF.

The genes are TRBV20-1 and TRBJ2-7; TCRdb's D gene call, TRBD2, goes unchecked for lack of DNA. In germline, CDR1 is DFQATT, CDR2 SNEGSKA (reference sequence). CDR3 length: 12 amino acids. The CDR3 spells CSVRTVSYEQYF.

The V call is TRBV7-3, the J call TRBJ2-7. The germline V gene has CDR1 SGHTA and CDR2 FQGTGA. The CDR3 is made up of 13 amino acids. The CDR3 sequence: CASSSLPAYEQYF.

This chain uses TRBV7-9 with TRBJ2-7; absent DNA, TCRdb's TRBD1 call cannot be checked. The CDR3 has 13 amino acids. Germline V gives CDR1 SEHNR, CDR2 FQNEAQ (reference sequence). CDR3: CASSHGGDGEQYF.

The genes are TRBV7-9 and TRBJ2-1. The CDR3 runs to 17 residues. Germline CDR1 and CDR2: SEHNR and FQNEAQ (reference sequence). The CDR3 is CASSLGPATSAYNEQFF.

The rearrangement links TRBV29-1 to TRBJ2-5; TCRdb lists TRBD1, though no DNA is available to test this call. Germline CDR1 reads SQVTM; CDR2 reads ANQGSEA. CDR3 size: 15 residues. The CDR3 spells CSATRRGDVGETQYF. The full variable domain, with the rest looked up from reference TRBV29-1 and TRBJ2-5, is SAVISQKPSRDICQRGTSLTIQCQVDSQVTMMFWYRQQPGQSLTLIATANQGSEATYESGFVIDKFPISRPNLTFSTLTVSNMSPEDSSIYLCSATRRGDVGETQYFGPGTRLLVL.

Here the CDR3 reads CASSTRRWETQYF. The chain is built from TRBV7-8 and TRBJ2-5. The CDR3 is 13 amino acids. Germline-derived CDR1 and CDR2 are SGHVS and FQNEAQ.

V and J are TRBV27 and TRBJ2-1; TCRdb returns TRBD2, unconfirmable since there is no DNA. The CDR3 consists of 15 residues. Germline assignment: CDR1 MNHEY and CDR2 SMNVEV (reference sequence). This CDR3 reads CASSNSGGHNNEQFF.

The chain employs TRBV29-1 and TRBJ2-7. Germline V gene sequence: CDR1 SQVTM, CDR2 ANQGSEA. There are 13 residues in the CDR3. Here the CDR3 reads CSVVTRSSYEQYF.